This T cell receptor beta chain is from a study of blood T cell repertoires in COVID-19. Using immunoSEQ multiplex PCR, the repertoire was profiled, and TCRdb retains in-frame clones only, with some absent. The repertoire has a few hundred thousand clones, approximately 87% of them found once; the top ten carry about 5%. The CDR3 extends over 13 amino acids. The germline gives CDR1 KGHSH, CDR2 LQKENI. V gave up 4 bases and J gave up 4 bases, with 8 bases separating them. This chain joins TRBV18 and TRBJ1-5; D is unclear. The sample comprised peripheral blood. The sequence was obtained from a man aged 60 to 69 who had recovered from COVID-19. CDR3 in amino acids: CASSRSQNQPQHF. The CDR3 DNA reads as TGTGCCAGCTCACGTTCACAGAATCAGCCCCAGCATTTT.